These 10 T cell receptor beta chains were all obtained from the same sample, sequenced in a study of blood T cells in healthy people across ages. Sample-barcoded 5' priming and a J-beta primer mix drove a second PCR of about 6 to 12 cycles. TCRdb re-analysed the 5' RACE reads in MiXCR, keeping a single row per CDR3 protein. This table has 700,000 to 800,000 distinct CDR3 sequences, more than 40% appearing once. The sequencing input was blood. The origin of the receptors is a woman aged 55-69 years in good health.

This clonotype came up a few times. The J gene is TRBJ2-1, the V gene TRBV7-2; D unresolved. Germline CDR1 SGHTA, CDR2 FQGNSA. CDR3 length equals 12 residues. V lost 3 bases, J lost 8 bases, and 8 bases lay in between. The CDR3 DNA follows: TGTGCCAGCAGCTTTCTACGGGATGAGCAGTTCTTC. Its translation is CASSFLRDEQFF.

The gene calls are TRBV6-5 and TRBJ2-7; perhaps TRBD2 as D (5 bases). The CDR3 contains 16 residues. Germline V gene data show CDR1 as MNHEY and CDR2 as SVGAGI. V lost 0 bases and J lost 1, with 13 bases in between. This CDR3 reads CASSYSTGMGSYEQYF. In nucleotides, the CDR3 is TGTGCCAGCAGTTACTCGACCGGGATGGGGTCCTACGAGCAGTACTTC.

As concerns this clonotype: A much larger clonotype is one base distant, so this may be a read error. The chain employs TRBV7-2 and TRBJ2-1; 8 bases are shared with TRBD1. Germline CDR1 SGHTA, CDR2 FQGNSA. V gave up 5 bases and J gave up 7 bases; unmatched junction bases: 4. CDR3 length: 13 amino acids. The CDR3 bases are TGTGCCAGCAGCCCCAGGGGGCAGAATGAGCAGTTCTTC. This translates into CASSPRGQNEQFF.

Only a few counts were recorded for this clonotype. J is TRBJ1-5 and V is TRBV6-1; 9 positions agree with TRBD1. Germline CDR1 is MNHNS and CDR2 is SASEGT. Trimming removed 5 bases from V and 2 bases from J; junction bases left unmatched: 10. This CDR3 region has 17 residues. The CDR3 spells CASSRTGDGYGNQPQHF. The CDR3 nucleotides read TGTGCCAGCAGTCGGACAGGGGATGGGTATGGCAATCAGCCCCAGCATTTT.

Note on this clonotype: Given a much more abundant clone one base away, this may be a read error. The chain is built from TRBV6-2 or TRBV6-3 and TRBJ2-3; D not certain. The CDR3 runs to 16 residues. Germline CDR1 reads MNHEY; CDR2 reads SVGEGT. CDR3 sequence: CAGSFKLSTTTDTQYF. The DNA of the CDR3 is TGTGCCGGCAGTTTCAAACTGAGTACCACGACAGATACGCAGTATTTT.

With regard to this clonotype: Germline is not matched at one junction end, which may reflect a read error. The chain recombines TRBV7-9 with TRBJ2-1; D remains ambiguous. The CDR3 runs 19 residues. Germline lookup yields CDR1 SEHNR and CDR2 FQNEAQ (reference sequence). The CDR3 DNA reads as TGTGCCAGCAGCCCTCGAATTCCCACTTATAAGGAGAGTTACAATGAGCGGTTCTTC. Translation: CASSPRIPTYKESYNERFF.

This clonotype was picked up many times. The CDR3 loop is CASSFGRTGSETQYF. DNA of the CDR3: TGTGCCAGCAGCTTTGGACGAACAGGGTCAGAGACCCAGTACTTC. V gene TRBV7-7 combines with J gene TRBJ2-5, with D perhaps TRBD1 (6 bases). Germline values: CDR1 SSHAT, CDR2 FNYEAQ (reference sequence). The CDR3 length is 15 residues. Trimming shortened V by 3 bases and J by 4 bases, and 15 bases separated the two germline ends.

This clonotype was found a few times. This chain joins TRBV21-1 and TRBJ2-7; TRBD1, the table's D call, was not compared with the DNA. TRBV21-1 is classified as a pseudogene. The CDR3 covers 15 residues. The DNA for the CDR3 is TGTGCCAGCAGAGGAGGGGGCGCGCCCCGCTACGAGCAGTACTTC. Protein product: CASRGGGAPRYEQYF.

This clonotype showed up just a few times. The chain links TRBV11-2 to TRBJ2-1; the match to TRBD2 covers 16 bases. CDR3 length: 15 residues. Germline V gene sequence: CDR1 SGHAT, CDR2 FQNNGV. J was trimmed by 13 bases and V by 4 bases; bases with no gene match: 7. The CDR3 protein is CASSSGTSGGAYQFF. In DNA, the CDR3 is TGTGCCAGCAGCTCTGGGACTAGCGGGGGGGCCTATCAGTTCTTC.

In this sample, this clonotype turned up a few times. V is TRBV2 and J is TRBJ1-2, with D possibly being TRBD1 (5 bases). CDR3 size: 15 residues. Trimming left V 5 bases short and J 4 bases short, with 17 bases between. In germline, CDR1 is SNHLY, CDR2 FYNNEI. The chain's CDR3 is CASSPDGQGTYGYTF. The CDR3 DNA reads TGTGCCAGCAGTCCAGACGGGCAGGGCACCTATGGCTACACCTTC.